A selection of T cell receptor beta chains follows, all from one sample in a study of tumor and adjacent non-tumor tissue in lung cancer. TCRdb reanalysed the multiplex PCR reads using MiXCR and keeps one entry per CDR3 protein. The sample holds around 74,000 distinct CDR3 sequences, 65% to 75% seen once. The specimen sequenced was distant non-tumor lung tissue. Receptors originate from a woman aged 45-60 years with non-small cell lung cancer. CDR3s include the opening cysteine and the closing phenylalanine or tryptophan. D genes are given only for firm matches. Clone size appears in some rows only: once, few, many, or a class for an expanded clone.

V gene: TRBV4-3; clone size: -; D gene: TRBD1; J gene: TRBJ1-2; CDR3 protein: CATSQISGTANGYTF; CDR3 DNA: TGCGCCACCAGCCAAATCTCCGGGACAGCCAACGGCTACACCTTC
V gene: TRBV11-2; clone size: -; D gene: -; J gene: TRBJ2-7; CDR3 protein: CSSSLDPGNPEQYF; CDR3 DNA: TGTTCCAGCAGCTTAGATCCAGGGAATCCTGAGCAGTACTTC
V gene: TRBV12-3/TRBV12-4; clone size: many; D gene: -; J gene: TRBJ1-5; CDR3 protein: CASSFEGGGNQPQHF; CDR3 DNA: TGTGCCAGCAGTTTCGAGGGGGGTGGCAATCAGCCCCAGCATTTT
V gene: TRBV11-2; clone size: -; D gene: -; J gene: TRBJ1-2; CDR3 protein: CASILGGVDGYTF; CDR3 DNA: TGTGCCAGCATCTTAGGCGGAGTTGATGGCTATACCTTC
V gene: TRBV11-2; clone size: once; D gene: -; J gene: TRBJ2-2; CDR3 protein: CASNFDQGAPHF; CDR3 DNA: TGTGCCAGCAACTTTGATCAGGGAGCCCCCCATTTT
V gene: TRBV11-1; clone size: -; D gene: -; J gene: TRBJ1-1; CDR3 protein: CASSLKELNAEVFF; CDR3 DNA: TGTGCCAGCAGCTTGAAGGAGTTGAACGCAGAAGTTTTCTTT
V gene: TRBV20-1; clone size: -; D gene: -; J gene: TRBJ2-5; CDR3 protein: CSALLRGGETQYF; CDR3 DNA: TGCAGTGCTCTTCTGAGAGGTGGAGAGACTCAGTACTTC
V gene: TRBV20-1; clone size: once; D gene: -; J gene: TRBJ2-2; CDR3 protein: CTARSSTGSTGGLFF; CDR3 DNA: TGCACTGCTAGATCATCGACAGGGAGCACCGGGGGGCTGTTTTTT
V gene: TRBV20-1; clone size: large; D gene: TRBD2; J gene: TRBJ2-7; CDR3 protein: CSAREISGNTYEQYF; CDR3 DNA: TGCAGTGCTAGGGAGATTAGCGGGAACACCTACGAGCAGTACTTC
V gene: TRBV7-9; clone size: -; D gene: TRBD2; J gene: TRBJ2-3; CDR3 protein: CASSAGLAGGPGDTQCF; CDR3 DNA: TGTGCCAGCAGCGCGGGACTAGCGGGAGGGCCGGGAGATACACAGTGTTTT
V gene: TRBV18; clone size: -; D gene: -; J gene: TRBJ2-1; CDR3 protein: CASSSYNEQFF; CDR3 DNA: TGTGCCAGCTCATCCTACAATGAGCAGTTCTTC
V gene: TRBV20-1; clone size: -; D gene: -; J gene: TRBJ2-3; CDR3 protein: CSTTETGTQYF; CDR3 DNA: TGCAGTACTACGGAAACAGGTACACAGTATTTT
V gene: TRBV20-1; clone size: -; D gene: TRBD1; J gene: TRBJ2-2; CDR3 protein: CSAGQGDGELFF; CDR3 DNA: TGCAGTGCTGGACAGGGTGACGGGGAGTTGTTTTTT
V gene: TRBV28; clone size: -; D gene: -; J gene: TRBJ2-3; CDR3 protein: CASRDGRTDTQYF; CDR3 DNA: TGTGCCAGCAGGGATGGCCGCACAGATACGCAGTATTTT
V gene: TRBV6-2/TRBV6-3; clone size: -; D gene: -; J gene: TRBJ2-6; CDR3 protein: CASTPWRDVLSGTNLLTF; CDR3 DNA: TGTGCCAGCACACCCTGGAGGGATGTCCTCTCTGGGACCAACCTCCTGACTTTC
V gene: TRBV12-3/TRBV12-4; clone size: many; D gene: TRBD1; J gene: TRBJ2-4; CDR3 protein: CASSFRTGSGWHIQYF; CDR3 DNA: TGTGCCAGCAGTTTTCGGACAGGCTCTGGTTGGCACATTCAGTACTTC
V gene: TRBV11-3; clone size: once; D gene: -; J gene: TRBJ2-7; CDR3 protein: CACSLDTGPTYEQYF; CDR3 DNA: TGTGCCTGCAGCTTAGACACAGGACCAACCTACGAGCAGTATTTC
V gene: TRBV6-5; clone size: -; D gene: TRBD2; J gene: TRBJ2-5; CDR3 protein: CASRARAGGSGGHYF; CDR3 DNA: TGTGCCAGCAGAGCACGCGCGGGAGGTTCGGGGGGTCATTACTTC